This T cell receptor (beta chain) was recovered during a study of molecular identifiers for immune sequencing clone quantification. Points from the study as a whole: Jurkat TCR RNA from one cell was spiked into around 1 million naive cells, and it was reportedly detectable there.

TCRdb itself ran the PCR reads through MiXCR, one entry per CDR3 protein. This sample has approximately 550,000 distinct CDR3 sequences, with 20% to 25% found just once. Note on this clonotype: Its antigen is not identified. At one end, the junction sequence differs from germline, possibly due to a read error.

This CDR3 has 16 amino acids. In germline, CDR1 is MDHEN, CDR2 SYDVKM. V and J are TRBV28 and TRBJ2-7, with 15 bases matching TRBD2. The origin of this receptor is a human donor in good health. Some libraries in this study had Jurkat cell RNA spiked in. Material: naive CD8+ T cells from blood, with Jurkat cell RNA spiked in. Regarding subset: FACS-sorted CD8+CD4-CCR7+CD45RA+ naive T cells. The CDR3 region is CASSLGLAGGIDERYF. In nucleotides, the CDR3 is TGTGCCAGCAGTCTGGGACTAGCGGGAGGAATCGACGAGCGGTACTTC.